This TCR beta chain emerged from a study of human T cells and chemical hapten exposure (dated by TCRdb to about 2021). Context from the whole study: For sensitization, 2% DPC in acetone was applied to a 2 cm by 2 cm area of upper inner arm skin. Libraries were pooled for sequencing, and variation in per-sample TCR yields was attributed mainly to small differences in library volumes within the pool. Most of the patients in the cohort were female, and the cohort covered alopecia areata with under or over 50% scalp involvement, alopecia totalis and alopecia universalis. Blood was sampled from patients pre-sensitization (week 0) and at 2, 6 and about 24 weeks after DPC sensitization. Throughout the approximately 23-week study period, patients were also given weekly therapeutic DPC doses on the scalp. Nearly 30 alopecia patients gave blood for TCR sequencing at one to four time points (pre-sensitization, 2, 6 and 24 weeks). In alopecia patients, the study followed how the peripheral blood TCR repertoire changed in vivo over primary and secondary sensitization to diphenylcyclopropenone (DPC), a hapten. Patch testing was performed on the upper back with Finn chambers containing 0.01% DPC, and the patch tests were scored after 6 days according to International Contact Dermatitis Research Group standards.

In the germline V gene, CDR1 corresponds to ENHRY and CDR2 to SYGVKD. Spanning cysteine to phenylalanine, the CDR3 consists of 13 amino acids. The entry retains the CDR3 DNA only, 39 bases that are in frame from base 1. The trim is 6 bases for V and 5 bases for J, with a gap of 11 bases between the germline ends. Of note for this clonotype: Its specific antigen is unknown. There are no base qualities to consult, and no much larger clone falls within one base.

Results and caveats for the whole study, not just this receptor: DPC sensitization did not change how many TCRs were above 1 in 1000 frequency, and no evidence was found of alterations in global repertoire structure. A positive correlation was found between the number of PT1 expanded TCRs and patch test score, with significance reached at thresholds 8, 16 and 32 but not 4. Because all patients had alopecia, a presumed autoimmune disease, the immune response of the patients might differ from that of healthy individuals. After repeated subsampling, the strength of the expansion versus patch-test correlation and the threshold at which it became significant changed. Significantly more large CDR3 similarity clusters were formed by expanded TCRs than by pre-sensitization or healthy control sets, consistent with antigen-driven responses.

Sample time point, as interpreted from the label and publication: patch test 3, about 24 weeks after DPC sensitization. Explained via the paper, the treatment or condition label denotes: therapeutic diphenylcyclopropenone sensitization with weekly scalp DPC. Blood at each patch-test visit was drawn before the patch test was applied. Patients were considered eligible if aged 18 to 70, diagnosed with alopecia and deemed suitable for DPC therapy, and patients were excluded if pregnant. Total RNA was isolated from unfractionated whole blood collected in Tempus Blood RNA tubes. Library preparation used RACE. The instrument was a NextSeq 500. During library preparation, unique molecular identifiers were attached to individual cDNA molecules so that TCRs could be counted quantitatively and reproducibly. Each blood RNA sample was used to sequence both TCR alpha and TCR beta chains. On the authors' methods: A median of about 87,000 TCRs per sample was observed, with a range of about 20,000 to 750,000. V, J and CDR3 annotation of the TCR reads was carried out using the Decombinator software suite. Every sample was subsampled to the same number of TCRs (28,000) for the PS versus PT1 abundance plots. Expanded TCRs were defined as absent before sensitization and observed at least eight times at the 2-week time point. TCRdb redid the processing of the public reads, applying fastp at Q25 and MiXCR, and retained in-frame beta chains. Rows matching on CDR3 protein sequence are summarized as one entry with the most common DNA and genes. For this entry, the V and J calls and clone size follow TCRdb and not the study's own pipeline. This sample is represented by 100,000 to 120,000 distinct CDR3 sequences; under 40% of them were singletons. The biggest ten clones account for 2.5% to 3.5% of the sample.

The chain employs TRBV10-3 and TRBJ2-1, with the D gene not clear enough to name. The sequence derives from a man in his forties with alopecia areata. Some clones in this sample may be carry-over from other donors' samples. This specimen was whole blood, taken in connection with sensitization to the hapten diphenylcyclopropenone (DPC). The CDR3 protein sequence reads: CAISPPDHNEQFF. The DNA sequence reads TGTGCCATCAGCCCCCCTGACCACAATGAGCAGTTCTTC.